The sequence of this T cell receptor (beta chain) was determined in a study of blood T cell repertoires in COVID-19. Using immunoSEQ multiplex PCR, the repertoire was profiled, and TCRdb retains in-frame clones only, with some absent. The table has about 360,000 clones, roughly 86% seen once. This CDR3 has 13 residues. CDR1 and CDR2 (germline): SGHTA, FQGNSA. Trimming removed 6 bases at V and 4 bases at J, with 12 bases between. The gene calls are TRBV7-2 and TRBJ2-5, with D possibly matching TRBD2 (7 bases). The sequence came from a human donor in a cohort sampled during active COVID-19. Sequencing was carried out using peripheral blood. CDR3 nucleotide sequence: TGTGCCAGCAGGAAGGGGGGGCTAGAGACCCAGTACTTC. Translating gives CASRKGGLETQYF.